The clone carrying this T cell receptor (beta chain) was seen only once. This record comes from a study of blood T cell repertoires in COVID-19. Libraries were prepared by immunoSEQ multiplex PCR; TCRdb keeps only in-frame clonotypes and omits some of them. This sample yields about 80,000 clones, of which approximately 82% are seen a single time; around a third belongs to the top ten. Germline V gene lookup returns CDR1 LNHDA and CDR2 SQIVND (reference sequence). The V segment lost 4 bases and the J segment 8 bases; nucleotides outside the gene matches: 6. The CDR3 consists of 15 residues. V gene TRBV19 combines with J gene TRBJ1-6; 9 bases align to TRBD1. Sequencing was done on a sample of peripheral blood. The receptor's source is a woman in her seventies with acute or convalescent COVID-19. In nucleotides, the CDR3 is TGTGCCAGTAGTACCCAACAGGGGGCCTATTCACCCCTCCACTTT. Translated, it gives CASSTQQGAYSPLHF.